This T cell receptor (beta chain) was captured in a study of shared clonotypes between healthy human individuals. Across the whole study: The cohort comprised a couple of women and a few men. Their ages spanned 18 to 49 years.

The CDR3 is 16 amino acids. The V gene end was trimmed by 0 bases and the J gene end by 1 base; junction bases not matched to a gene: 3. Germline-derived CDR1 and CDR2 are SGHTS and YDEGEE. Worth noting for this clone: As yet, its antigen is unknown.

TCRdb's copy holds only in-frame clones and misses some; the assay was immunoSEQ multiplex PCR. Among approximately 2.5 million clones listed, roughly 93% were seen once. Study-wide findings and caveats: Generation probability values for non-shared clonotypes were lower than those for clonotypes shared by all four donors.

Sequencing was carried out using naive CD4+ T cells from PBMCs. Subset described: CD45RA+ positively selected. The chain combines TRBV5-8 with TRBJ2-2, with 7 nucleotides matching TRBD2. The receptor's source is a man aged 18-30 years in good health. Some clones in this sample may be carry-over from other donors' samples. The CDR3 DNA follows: TGTGCCAGCAGCTTGGCCCGCGGGGGGAACACCGGGGAGCTGTTTTTT. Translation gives CASSLARGGNTGELFF.